This note documents a single T cell receptor (beta chain) sequence. One Seattle source followed patients from active infection through their disease course. This specimen belongs to a study of blood T cell repertoires in COVID-19. Germline V CDR1 and CDR2: SGDLS, YYNGEE. Trimming removed 3 bases from V and 0 bases from J, with 10 bases in between. This CDR3 comprises 16 residues. TCRdb keeps only in-frame clones here, not all; method: immunoSEQ multiplex PCR. The data show 200,000 to 250,000 clones, with more than 85% seen just once and about 10% held by the top ten. The receptor was isolated from a woman in her fifties or sixties with COVID-19, enrolled during active disease. The sample taken for sequencing was peripheral blood. This rearrangement joins TRBV9 to TRBJ1-6; tentative D call: TRBD1 (5 bases). The DNA for the CDR3 is TGTGCCAGCAGCGAGTACAGGAGCTCCTATAATTCACCCCTCCACTTT. Its protein product is CASSEYRSSYNSPLHF.